This T cell receptor (beta chain) was sequenced for a study of blood T cell repertoires in COVID-19. Here immunoSEQ multiplex PCR was the method, and the copy in TCRdb shows in-frame clones only, minus some. The sample yields 95,000 to 150,000 clones, roughly 80% seen once. Germline V gene lookup returns CDR1 MNHEY and CDR2 SMNVEV (reference sequence). V gave up 4 bases and J gave up 6 bases, with 16 bases separating them. The CDR3 has 15 residues. The chain links TRBV27 to TRBJ2-1; perhaps TRBD1 as D (6 bases). This clonotype originated in a human donor in a cohort sampled during active COVID-19. Material: peripheral blood. The CDR3 protein is CASSWVGQTANEQFF. The CDR3, as DNA: TGTGCCAGCAGTTGGGTCGGACAGACAGCCAATGAGCAGTTCTTC.